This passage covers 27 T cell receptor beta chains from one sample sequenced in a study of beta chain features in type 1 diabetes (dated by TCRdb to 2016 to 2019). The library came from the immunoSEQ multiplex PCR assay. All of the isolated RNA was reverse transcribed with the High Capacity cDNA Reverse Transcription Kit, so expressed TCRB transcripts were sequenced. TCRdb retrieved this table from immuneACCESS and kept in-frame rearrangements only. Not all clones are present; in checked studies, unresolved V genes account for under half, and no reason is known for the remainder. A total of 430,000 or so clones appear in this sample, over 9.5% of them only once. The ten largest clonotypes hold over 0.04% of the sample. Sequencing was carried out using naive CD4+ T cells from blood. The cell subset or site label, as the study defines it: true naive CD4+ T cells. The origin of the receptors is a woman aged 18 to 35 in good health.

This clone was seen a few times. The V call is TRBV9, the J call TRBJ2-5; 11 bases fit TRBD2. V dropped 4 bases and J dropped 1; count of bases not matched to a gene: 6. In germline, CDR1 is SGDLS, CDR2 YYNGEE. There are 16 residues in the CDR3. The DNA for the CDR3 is TGTGCCAGCAGCCCTCGACTAGCGGGGCTCCAAGAGACCCAGTACTTC. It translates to CASSPRLAGLQETQYF.

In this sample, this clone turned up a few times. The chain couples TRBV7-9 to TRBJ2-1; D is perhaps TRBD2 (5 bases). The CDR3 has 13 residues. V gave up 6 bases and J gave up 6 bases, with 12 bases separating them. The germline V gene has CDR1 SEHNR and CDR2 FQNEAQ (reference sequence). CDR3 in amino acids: CASRNRRLNEQFF. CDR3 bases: TGTGCCAGCAGAAACCGGAGGCTCAATGAGCAGTTCTTC.

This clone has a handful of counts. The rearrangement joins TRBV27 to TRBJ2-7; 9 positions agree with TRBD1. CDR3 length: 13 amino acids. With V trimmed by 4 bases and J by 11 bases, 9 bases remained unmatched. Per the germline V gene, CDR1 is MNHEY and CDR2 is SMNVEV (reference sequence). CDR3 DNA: TGTGCCAGCAGTTGGTCGGGACAGGGAGTTGAGTACTTC. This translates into CASSWSGQGVEYF.

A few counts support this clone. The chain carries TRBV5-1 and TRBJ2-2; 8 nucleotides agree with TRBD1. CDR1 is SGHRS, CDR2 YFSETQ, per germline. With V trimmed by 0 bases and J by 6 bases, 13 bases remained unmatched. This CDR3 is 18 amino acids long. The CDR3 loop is CASSLAMVRTGPPGELFF. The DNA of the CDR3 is TGCGCCAGCAGCTTGGCCATGGTGAGGACAGGGCCTCCCGGGGAGCTGTTTTTT. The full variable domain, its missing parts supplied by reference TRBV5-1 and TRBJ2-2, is KAGVTQTPRYLIKTRGQQVTLSCSPISGHRSVSWYQQTPGQGLQFLFEYFSETQRNKGNFPGRFSGRQFSNSRSEMNVSTLELGDSALYLCASSLAMVRTGPPGELFFGEGSRLTVL.

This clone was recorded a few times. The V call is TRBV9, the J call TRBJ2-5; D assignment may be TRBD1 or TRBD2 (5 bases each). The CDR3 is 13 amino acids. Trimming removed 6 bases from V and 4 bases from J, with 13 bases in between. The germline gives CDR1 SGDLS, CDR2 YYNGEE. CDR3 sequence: CASNLRAGETQYF. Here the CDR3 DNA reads TGTGCCAGCAACCTCAGGGCGGGAGAGACCCAGTACTTC.

Here the CDR3 reads CASARGGHTDTQYF. CDR3 coding DNA: TGTGCCAGCGCCCGGGGGGGCCACACAGATACGCAGTATTTT. This chain links TRBV25-1 with TRBJ2-3, with 8 nucleotides matching TRBD2. Trimming cost V 8 bases and J 2 bases; bases outside gene matches: 6. The CDR3 totals 14 residues. CDR1 and CDR2 from the germline V gene are MGHDK and SYGVNS.

In DNA form, the CDR3 reads TGTGCCAGCAGCCAACACCCTAGCGGGAGGGAGTTCTTC. Protein: CASSQHPSGREFF. This chain uses TRBV14 with TRBJ2-1, with 12 bases identical to TRBD2. The J segment lost 14 bases and the V segment lost 2 bases, leaving 4 bases of the junction unmatched. The germline V gene has CDR1 SGHDN and CDR2 FVKESK. The CDR3 is 13 residues long.

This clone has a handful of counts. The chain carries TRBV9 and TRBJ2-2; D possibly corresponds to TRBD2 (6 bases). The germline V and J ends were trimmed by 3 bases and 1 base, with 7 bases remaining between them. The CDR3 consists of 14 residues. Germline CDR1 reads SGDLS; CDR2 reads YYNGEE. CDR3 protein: CASSGDWNTGELFF. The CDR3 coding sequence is TGTGCCAGCAGCGGGGACTGGAACACCGGGGAGCTGTTTTTT.

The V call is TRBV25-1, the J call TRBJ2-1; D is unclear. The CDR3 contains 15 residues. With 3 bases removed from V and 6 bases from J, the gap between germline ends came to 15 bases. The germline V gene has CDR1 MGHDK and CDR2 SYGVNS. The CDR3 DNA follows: TGTGCCAGCAGTGATCCAAAGCTCTCGGGCAATGAGCAGTTCTTC. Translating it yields CASSDPKLSGNEQFF. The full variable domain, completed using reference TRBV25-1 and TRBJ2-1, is EADIYQTPRYLVIGTGKKITLECSQTMGHDKMYWYQQDPGMELHLIHYSYGVNSTEKGDLSSESTVSRIRTEHFPLTLESARPSHTSQYLCASSDPKLSGNEQFFGPGTRLTVL.

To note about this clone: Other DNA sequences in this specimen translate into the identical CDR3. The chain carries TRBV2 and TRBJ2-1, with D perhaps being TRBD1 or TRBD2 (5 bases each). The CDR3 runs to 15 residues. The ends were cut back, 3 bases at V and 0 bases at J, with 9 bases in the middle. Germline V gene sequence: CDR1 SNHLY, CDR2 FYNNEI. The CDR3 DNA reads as TGTGCCAGCAGTGAGGGACGGAGCTCCTACAATGAGCAGTTCTTC. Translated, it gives CASSEGRSSYNEQFF.

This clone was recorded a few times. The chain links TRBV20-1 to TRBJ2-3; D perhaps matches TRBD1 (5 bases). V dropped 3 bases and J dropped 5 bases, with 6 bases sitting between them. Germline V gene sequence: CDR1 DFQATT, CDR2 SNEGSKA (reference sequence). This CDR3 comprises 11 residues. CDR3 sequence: CSASRVDTQYF. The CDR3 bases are TGCAGTGCTAGCAGGGTAGATACGCAGTATTTT.

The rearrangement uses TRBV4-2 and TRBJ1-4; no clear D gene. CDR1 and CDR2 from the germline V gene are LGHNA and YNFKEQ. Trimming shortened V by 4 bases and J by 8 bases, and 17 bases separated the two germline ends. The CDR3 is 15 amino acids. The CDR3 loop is CASSPRSGMQEKLFF. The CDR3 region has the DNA TGTGCCAGCAGCCCCCGGTCCGGGATGCAAGAAAAACTGTTTTTT.

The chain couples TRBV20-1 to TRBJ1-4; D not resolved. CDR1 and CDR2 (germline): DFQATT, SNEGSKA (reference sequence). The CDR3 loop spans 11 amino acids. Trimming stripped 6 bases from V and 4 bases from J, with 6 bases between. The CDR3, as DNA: TGCAGTGCCCCAATTAATGAAAAACTGTTTTTT. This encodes CSAPINEKLFF.

CDR3 region: CASSEQWAYEQYV. As DNA, the CDR3 is TGTGCCAGCAGTGAACAATGGGCCTACGAGCAGTACGTC. The rearrangement joins TRBV6-1 to TRBJ2-7; D is undetermined. V was clipped by 2 bases and J by 2 bases, with 7 bases between them. Germline V gene data show CDR1 as MNHNS and CDR2 as SASEGT. The CDR3 contains 13 residues.

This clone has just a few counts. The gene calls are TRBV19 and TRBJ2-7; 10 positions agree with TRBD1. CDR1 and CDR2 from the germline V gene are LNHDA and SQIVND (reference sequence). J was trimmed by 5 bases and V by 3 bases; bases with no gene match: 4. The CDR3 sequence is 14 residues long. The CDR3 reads CASSIRDRGNEQYF. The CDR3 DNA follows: TGTGCCAGTAGTATCCGGGACAGGGGAAACGAGCAGTACTTC.

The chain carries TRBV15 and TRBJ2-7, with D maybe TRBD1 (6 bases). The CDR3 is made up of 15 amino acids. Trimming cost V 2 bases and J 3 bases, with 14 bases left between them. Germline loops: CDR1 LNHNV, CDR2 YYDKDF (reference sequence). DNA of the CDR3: TGTGCCACCAGCAGAACCCGACAGGAGAACTACGAGCAGTACTTC. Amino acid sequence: CATSRTRQENYEQYF.

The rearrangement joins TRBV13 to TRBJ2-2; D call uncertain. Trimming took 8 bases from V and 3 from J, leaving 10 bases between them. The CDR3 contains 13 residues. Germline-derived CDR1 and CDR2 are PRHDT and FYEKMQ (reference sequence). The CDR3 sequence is CASGLLDTGELFF. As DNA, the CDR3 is TGTGCCAGCGGGCTTCTGGACACCGGGGAGCTGTTTTTT.

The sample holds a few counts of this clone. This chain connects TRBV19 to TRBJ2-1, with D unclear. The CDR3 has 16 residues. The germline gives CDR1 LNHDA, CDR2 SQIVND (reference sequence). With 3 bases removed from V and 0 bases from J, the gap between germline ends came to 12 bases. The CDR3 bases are TGTGCCAGTAGTATCTATGACATTCGCTCCTACAATGAGCAGTTCTTC. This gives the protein CASSIYDIRSYNEQFF. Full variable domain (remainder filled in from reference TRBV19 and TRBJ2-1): DGGITQSPKYLFRKEGQNVTLSCEQNLNHDAMYWYRQDPGQGLRLIYYSQIVNDFQKGDIAEGYSVSREKKESFPLTVTSAQKNPTAFYLCASSIYDIRSYNEQFFGPGTRLTVL.

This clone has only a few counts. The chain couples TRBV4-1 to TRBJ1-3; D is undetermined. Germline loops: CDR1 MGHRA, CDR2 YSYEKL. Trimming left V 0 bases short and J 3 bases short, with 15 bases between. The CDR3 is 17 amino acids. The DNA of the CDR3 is TGCGCCAGCAGCCAAGAATTCTTGTCCAAGGGTGGAAACACCATATATTTT. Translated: CASSQEFLSKGGNTIYF.

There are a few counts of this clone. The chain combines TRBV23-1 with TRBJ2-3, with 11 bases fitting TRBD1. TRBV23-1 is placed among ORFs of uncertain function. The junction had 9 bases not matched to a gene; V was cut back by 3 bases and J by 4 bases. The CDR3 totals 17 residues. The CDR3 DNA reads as TGCGCCAGCAGTCATAATCGGGCGGACAGGGGGCCAGATACGCAGTATTTT. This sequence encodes CASSHNRADRGPDTQYF.

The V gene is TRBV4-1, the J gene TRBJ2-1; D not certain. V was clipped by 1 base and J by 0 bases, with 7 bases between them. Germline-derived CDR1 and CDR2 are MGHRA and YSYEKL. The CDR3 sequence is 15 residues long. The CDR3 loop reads CASSQVWASYNEQFF. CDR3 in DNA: TGCGCCAGCAGCCAAGTTTGGGCCTCCTACAATGAGCAGTTCTTC.

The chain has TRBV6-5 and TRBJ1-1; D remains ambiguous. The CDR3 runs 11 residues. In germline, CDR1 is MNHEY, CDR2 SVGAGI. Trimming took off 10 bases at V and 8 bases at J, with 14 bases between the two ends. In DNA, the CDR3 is TGTGCCACCAATCGGGAGAGAGAAGCTTTCTTT. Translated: CATNREREAFF.

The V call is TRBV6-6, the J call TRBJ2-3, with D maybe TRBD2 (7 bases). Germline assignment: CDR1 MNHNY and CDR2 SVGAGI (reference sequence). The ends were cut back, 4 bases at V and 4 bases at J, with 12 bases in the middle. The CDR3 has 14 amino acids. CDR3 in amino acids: CASSWEGGSDTQYF. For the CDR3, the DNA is TGTGCCAGCAGTTGGGAGGGGGGGTCAGATACGCAGTATTTT.

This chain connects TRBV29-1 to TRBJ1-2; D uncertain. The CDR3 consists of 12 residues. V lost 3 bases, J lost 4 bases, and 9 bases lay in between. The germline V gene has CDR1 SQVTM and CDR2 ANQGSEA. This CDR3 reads CSVEYLPYGYTF. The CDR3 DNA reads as TGCAGCGTTGAGTACCTGCCCTATGGCTACACCTTC.

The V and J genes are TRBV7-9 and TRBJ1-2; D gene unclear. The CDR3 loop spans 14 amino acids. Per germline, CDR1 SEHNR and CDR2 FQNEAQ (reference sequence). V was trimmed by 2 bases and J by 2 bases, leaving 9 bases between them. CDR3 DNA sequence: TGTGCCAGCAGCTTATCCGGTACCAACTATGGCTACACCTTC. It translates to CASSLSGTNYGYTF.

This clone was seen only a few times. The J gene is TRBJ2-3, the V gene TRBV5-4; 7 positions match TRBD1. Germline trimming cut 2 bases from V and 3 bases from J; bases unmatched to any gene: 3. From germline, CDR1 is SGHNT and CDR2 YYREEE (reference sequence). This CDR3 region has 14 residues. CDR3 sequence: CASSFGTVTDTQYF. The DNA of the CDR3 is TGTGCCAGCAGCTTCGGGACAGTGACAGATACGCAGTATTTT.

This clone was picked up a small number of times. The CDR3 sequence: CASSSPGFEQYV. For the CDR3, the DNA is TGTGCCAGCAGCTCCCCCGGGTTTGAGCAGTACGTC. The chain carries TRBV5-4 and TRBJ2-7; D is unclear. The germline CDR1 and CDR2 sequences are SGHNT and YYREEE (reference sequence). The CDR3 loop spans 12 amino acids. V lost 3 bases and J lost 7, with 11 bases in between.